The 17 T cell receptor beta chains reported below all come from one sample, sequenced in a study of T cells after yellow fever vaccination. In TCRdb, the 5' RACE reads were re-called with MiXCR into one record per CDR3 protein. The table includes about 22,000 distinct CDR3 sequences, 4% to 6% detected once. Here the sequenced sample was PBMCs, either bulk or a sorted T-cell subset (CD4+, CD8+, memory, or dextramer-sorted; not recorded which), taken around 45 days after the first yellow fever vaccination. The receptors were sampled from a man between 18 and 29 years old who received the YFV17D yellow fever vaccine.

This clonotype was picked up many times. CDR3 in amino acids: CASSQDQGLGADTQYF. Written as DNA, the CDR3 is TGTGCCAGCAGCCAAGATCAGGGACTAGGCGCAGATACGCAGTATTTT. This sequence joins TRBV4-2 and TRBJ2-3; 8 bases align to TRBD2. The CDR3 runs 16 residues. J gave up 4 bases and V 0 bases, and 6 bases lay outside the gene matches. Germline loops: CDR1 LGHNA, CDR2 YNFKEQ.

This clonotype was seen many times. The chain combines TRBV3-1 with TRBJ2-3; D not resolved. CDR1 is LGHDT, CDR2 YNNKEL, per germline (reference sequence). V lost 4 bases, J lost 2 bases, and 10 bases lay in between. The CDR3 spans 14 residues. CDR3 in DNA: TGTGCCAGCAGCCCCCGGTCCTACACAGATACGCAGTATTTT. Translation: CASSPRSYTDTQYF.

Details on this clonotype: This may stem from a read error, because a much larger clone lies one nucleotide away. This chain links TRBV11-3 with TRBJ2-3; TRBD2 matches 9 bases. Germline V CDR1 and CDR2: SGHNT, YENEEA. The CDR3 sequence is 16 residues long. Here the CDR3 DNA reads TGTGTCAGCAGCTTAGGTGGCGGGAGGGAGACAGATACGCAGTATTTT. Amino acid sequence: CVSSLGGGRETDTQYF.

There are many counts of this clonotype. V is TRBV4-2 and J is TRBJ2-3; 9 positions agree with TRBD2. CDR3 length: 16 residues. The V gene end was trimmed by 2 bases and the J gene end by 6 bases; junction bases not matched to a gene: 9. Germline lookup yields CDR1 LGHNA and CDR2 YNFKEQ. The chain's CDR3 is CASSQLSGGPSDTQYF. DNA of the CDR3: TGTGCCAGCAGCCAACTGAGCGGGGGGCCATCCGATACGCAGTATTTT.

This clonotype was seen repeatedly, ten times or more. The chain combines TRBV30 with TRBJ2-7; D gene unclear. This CDR3 has 12 residues. CDR1 GTSNPN and CDR2 SVGIG come from the germline V gene (reference sequence). V was pared by 0 bases and J by 6 bases, with 9 bases between. The CDR3 spells CAWSVGSLEQYF. CDR3 DNA: TGTGCCTGGAGTGTAGGAAGTCTCGAGCAGTACTTC.

At least ten counts were recorded for this clonotype. This rearrangement joins TRBV7-6 to TRBJ2-5, with D hard to call. Trimming stripped 2 bases from V and 5 bases from J, with 9 bases between. This CDR3 has 13 amino acids. In germline, CDR1 is SGHVS, CDR2 FNYEAQ. CDR3 nucleotide sequence: TGTGCCAGCAGCTTAAGGGATGTCGAGACCCAGTACTTC. This sequence encodes CASSLRDVETQYF.

The J gene is TRBJ2-5, the V gene TRBV5-4; 12 bases are a match to TRBD2. This CDR3 is 15 amino acids long. Germline CDR1 and CDR2: SGHNT and YYREEE (reference sequence). The V gene end was trimmed by 0 bases and the J gene end by 5 bases; junction bases not matched to a gene: 2. The CDR3 DNA reads TGTGCCAGCAGCTTGGGGACTAGCGGGGAGGAGACCCAGTACTTC. Translating it yields CASSLGTSGEETQYF. The entire variable domain, with the rest obtained from reference TRBV5-4 and TRBJ2-5, is as follows: ETGVTQSPTHLIKTRGQQVTLRCSSQSGHNTVSWYQQALGQGPQFIFQYYREEENGRGNFPPRFSGLQFPNYSSELNVNALELDDSALYLCASSLGTSGEETQYFGPGTRLLVL.

This clonotype was recorded many times. V gene TRBV18 combines with J gene TRBJ2-1, with 8 positions matching TRBD1. Germline V CDR1 and CDR2: KGHSH, LQKENI. The CDR3 is 14 amino acids. With 5 bases clipped from V and 7 bases from J, the junction kept 7 bases outside the gene matches. The CDR3 nucleotides are TGTGCCAGCTCATCAAGACAGGGGATTAATGAGCAGTTCTTC. The encoded protein is CASSSRQGINEQFF.

The V and J genes are TRBV7-8 and TRBJ2-1; 8 bases agree with TRBD1. V trimming: 5 bases; J trimming: 7 bases; junction bases outside the gene matches: 13. The germline CDR1 and CDR2 sequences are SGHVS and FQNEAQ. This CDR3 comprises 16 residues. The CDR3 here is CASSKLTGARGNEQFF. CDR3 DNA: TGTGCCAGCAGCAAACTGACAGGGGCCCGTGGGAATGAGCAGTTCTTC.

This clonotype was seen repeatedly, ten times or more. As DNA, the CDR3 is TGCGCCAGCAGCTGGACTAGCGGGGGGTCAGGAGGGGAGACCCAGTACTTC. This encodes CASSWTSGGSGGETQYF. This rearrangement joins TRBV5-1 to TRBJ2-5; 14 bases are shared with TRBD2. J lost 5 bases, V lost 3 bases, and 9 bases had no gene match. Germline CDR1 SGHRS, CDR2 YFSETQ. This CDR3 spans 17 amino acids.

This clonotype was found many times. This sequence joins TRBV5-1 and TRBJ2-3; D perhaps matches TRBD2 (5 bases). V lost 0 bases to trimming and J lost 5 bases, with 13 bases between them. The CDR3 extends over 15 amino acids. CDR1 and CDR2 (germline): SGHRS, YFSETQ. The CDR3 nucleotides are TGCGCCAGCAGCTTGGGACACTCGGCGGGAGATACGCAGTATTTT. Residues: CASSLGHSAGDTQYF. The full variable domain, its missing parts supplied by reference TRBV5-1 and TRBJ2-3, is KAGVTQTPRYLIKTRGQQVTLSCSPISGHRSVSWYQQTPGQGLQFLFEYFSETQRNKGNFPGRFSGRQFSNSRSEMNVSTLELGDSALYLCASSLGHSAGDTQYFGPGTRLTVL.

As concerns this clonotype: With a much larger clone just one base away, this may be a read error. The rearrangement uses TRBV5-8 and TRBJ1-1; D call uncertain. Per the germline V gene, CDR1 is SGHTS and CDR2 is YDEGEE. The CDR3 runs to 13 residues. CDR3 sequence reads: CAGSLGPGAEAFF. The CDR3 region has the DNA TGTGCCGGCAGCTTGGGTCCTGGCGCTGAAGCTTTCTTT.

At least ten counts were recorded for this clonotype. The chain links TRBV7-2 to TRBJ1-5; D not certain. This CDR3 contains 13 residues. Germline V gene sequence: CDR1 SGHTA, CDR2 FQGNSA. With 2 bases removed from V and 5 bases from J, the gap between germline ends came to 7 bases. The CDR3 coding sequence is TGTGCCAGCAGCTTATTCAGTTATCAGCCCCAGCATTTT. Translation gives CASSLFSYQPQHF.

This clonotype was recorded at least ten times. This sequence joins TRBV7-2 and TRBJ1-2; D unresolved. The CDR3 is 16 amino acids. Germline V gives CDR1 SGHTA, CDR2 FQGNSA. V was trimmed by 6 bases and J by 4 bases, leaving 21 bases between them. The CDR3 is CASSLPAQAEIYGYTF. In DNA form, the CDR3 reads TGTGCCAGCAGTTTACCGGCGCAGGCCGAGATCTATGGCTACACCTTC.

This clonotype was observed at least ten times. The chain combines TRBV7-2 with TRBJ2-2; 7 nucleotides align to TRBD1. The CDR3 covers 15 residues. Germline V gene lookup returns CDR1 SGHTA and CDR2 FQGNSA. J lost 4 bases, V lost 3 bases, and 5 bases had no gene match. This CDR3 reads CASSFRTGVTGELFF. CDR3 DNA sequence: TGTGCCAGCAGCTTCCGGACAGGCGTCACCGGGGAGCTGTTTTTT.

In this sample, this clonotype turned up many times. The J gene is TRBJ1-2, the V gene TRBV7-2, with 9 bases aligning to TRBD1. After removal of 3 bases from V and 7 bases from J, the junction contained 3 bases not matched to a gene. Germline CDR1 and CDR2: SGHTA and FQGNSA. The CDR3 length is 13 residues. The chain's CDR3 is CASSFGTGFGYTF. DNA of the CDR3: TGTGCCAGCAGCTTCGGGACAGGGTTTGGCTACACCTTC.

This clonotype occurred a few times. The rearrangement links TRBV5-6 to TRBJ1-5; D remains unclear. This CDR3 comprises 15 residues. Trimming removed 4 bases at V and 3 bases at J, with 14 bases between. Germline V CDR1 and CDR2: SGHDT, YYEEEE. The CDR3 loop is CASSAEGGYNQPQHF. CDR3 coding DNA: TGTGCCAGCAGCGCGGAGGGAGGATACAATCAGCCCCAGCATTTT.